These 29 T cell receptor beta chains originate from one sample sequenced in a study of cytomegalovirus exposure and HLA in healthy donors. The data were produced by immunoSEQ multiplex PCR, yet TCRdb's version contains in-frame clones alone and is incomplete. The sample contains about 79,000 clones, 80% to 95% of which appear only once. The sequencing input was PBMCs. These receptors were collected from a woman in her twenties or thirties in good health and CMV-seronegative.

The chain couples TRBV7-9 to TRBJ2-3, with TRBD1 matching over 8 bases. The V gene end was trimmed by 10 bases and the J gene end by 5 bases; junction bases not matched to a gene: 14. The germline gives CDR1 SEHNR, CDR2 FQNEAQ (reference sequence). The CDR3 contains 15 residues. This CDR3 reads CATASRTGRRDTQYF. Here the CDR3 DNA reads TGTGCCACAGCCTCCCGGACAGGGCGCAGAGATACGCAGTATTTT.

This chain connects TRBV9 to TRBJ2-7; 9 nucleotides line up with TRBD2. J gave up 1 base and V 2 bases, and 1 base lay outside the gene matches. The CDR3 runs to 14 residues. Germline V gene sequence: CDR1 SGDLS, CDR2 YYNGEE. The CDR3 DNA follows: TGTGCCAGCAGCGTCAGCGGGGGGTCCTACGAGCAGTACTTC. Its translation: CASSVSGGSYEQYF.

The rearrangement links TRBV5-4 to TRBJ1-4; the D gene is possibly TRBD1 (5 bases). V was shortened by 0 bases and J by 11 bases, with 11 bases between the two germline ends. Germline assignment: CDR1 SGHNT and CDR2 YYREEE (reference sequence). The CDR3 runs 13 residues. The CDR3 sequence: CASSLEGSRKLFF. The CDR3 DNA reads TGTGCCAGCAGCTTGGAGGGGTCAAGGAAACTGTTTTTT.

The CDR3 reads CASSPTSGGTFSYEQYF. CDR3 sequence (DNA): TGTGCCAGCAGCCCGACTAGCGGGGGGACCTTCTCCTACGAGCAGTACTTC. This chain connects TRBV7-2 to TRBJ2-7; 13 nucleotides line up with TRBD2. Trimming cost V 5 bases and J 0 bases; bases outside gene matches: 7. The V gene's germline CDR1 is SGHTA and CDR2 FQGNSA. This CDR3 spans 17 amino acids.

The gene calls are TRBV28 and TRBJ1-1, with D perhaps matching TRBD1 (5 bases). The CDR3 extends over 17 amino acids. Trimming left V 3 bases short and J 1 base short, with 18 bases between. CDR1 and CDR2 (germline): MDHEN, SYDVKM. The CDR3 sequence: CASSFRTSTGGNTEAFF. Here the CDR3 DNA reads TGTGCCAGCAGTTTTAGGACATCAACGGGGGGGAACACTGAAGCTTTCTTT.

The V call is TRBV6-5, the J call TRBJ2-7, with D maybe TRBD1 (6 bases). The V and J ends lost 6 bases and 6 bases respectively, with 15 bases between them. The V gene's germline CDR1 is MNHEY and CDR2 SVGAGI. This CDR3 region has 13 residues. The CDR3 nucleotides are TGTGCCAGCAGCCAGGGGTGGGGGAGCGAGCAGTACTTC. Translating gives CASSQGWGSEQYF.

The chain uses TRBV9 and TRBJ2-1; 14 bases match TRBD2. V was pared by 4 bases and J by 12 bases, with 15 bases of the junction left unmatched. The CDR3 length is 17 residues. Germline assignment: CDR1 SGDLS and CDR2 YYNGEE. The CDR3: CASSLSPGTSGGEGQFF. As DNA, the CDR3 is TGTGCCAGCAGCTTATCGCCCGGGACTAGCGGGGGAGAGGGGCAGTTCTTC. The full variable domain, rest sourced from reference TRBV9 and TRBJ2-1, is DSGVTQTPKHLITATGQRVTLRCSPRSGDLSVYWYQQSLDQGLQFLIQYYNGEERAKGNILERFSAQQFPDLHSELNLSSLELGDSALYFCASSLSPGTSGGEGQFFGPGTRLTVL.

The V and J genes are TRBV4-1 and TRBJ2-7; D may be TRBD2 (6 bases). Between the trimmed V and J ends, which lost 2 bases and 2 bases, there was a span of 13 bases. The V gene's germline CDR1 is MGHRA and CDR2 YSYEKL. CDR3 length: 15 amino acids. CDR3 in amino acids: CASSQRLVGTYEQYF. CDR3 coding DNA: TGCGCCAGCAGCCAAAGACTAGTGGGGACCTACGAGCAGTACTTC.

CDR3 nucleotide sequence: TGCGCCAGCAGTCCCGGGACAGGGAAGGGCGGCTACACCTTC. Translating gives CASSPGTGKGGYTF. This chain uses TRBV10-1 with TRBJ1-2, with 9 bases lining up with TRBD1. After removal of 5 bases from V and 8 bases from J, the junction contained 9 bases not matched to a gene. Germline V lookup: CDR1 WNHNN, CDR2 SYGVQD (reference sequence). The CDR3 length is 14 residues.

The V gene is TRBV6-5, the J gene TRBJ1-1; D might be TRBD1 (5 bases). CDR1 and CDR2 (germline): MNHEY, SVGAGI. CDR3 length: 15 residues. The V gene lost 2 bases and the J gene lost 0 bases, with 10 bases spanning the gap. CDR3 bases: TGTGCCAGCAGTTACGCCGCACAGGTGAACACTGAAGCTTTCTTT. Protein: CASSYAAQVNTEAFF.

The CDR3 sequence is CAIQGGNTGELFF. As DNA, the CDR3 is TGTGCCATCCAGGGAGGGAACACCGGGGAGCTGTTTTTT. The chain has TRBV5-4 and TRBJ2-2, with D perhaps matching TRBD2 (6 bases). Germline CDR1 SGHNT, CDR2 YYREEE (reference sequence). The CDR3 consists of 13 residues. The V end lost 9 bases, the J end lost 1 base, and 10 bases lay between the germline ends.

The CDR3 nucleotides are TGTGCCAGCACCACGAGGGCCCTGGTAGTCTATGGCTACACCTTC. It translates to CASTTRALVVYGYTF. The chain couples TRBV6-5 to TRBJ1-2; D not certain. V lost 7 bases and J 4 bases, leaving 19 bases between the germline ends. Germline CDR1 is MNHEY and CDR2 is SVGAGI. The CDR3 extends over 15 amino acids.

The gene calls are TRBV9 and TRBJ1-6, with 10 bases that match TRBD1. Unmatched junction bases numbered 3, after V lost 3 bases and J lost 6 bases. CDR3 size: 15 residues. Germline V CDR1 and CDR2: SGDLS, YYNGEE. The CDR3 reads CASSGQGASNSPLHF. The CDR3 bases are TGTGCCAGCAGCGGACAGGGGGCCAGTAATTCACCCCTCCACTTT.

The rearrangement joins TRBV19 to TRBJ1-5; 7 bases match TRBD1. The germline V gene encodes CDR1 LNHDA and CDR2 SQIVND (reference sequence). This CDR3 contains 15 residues. Germline trimming cut 2 bases from V and 5 bases from J; bases unmatched to any gene: 6. The CDR3: CASSITGEGDQPQHF. As DNA, the CDR3 is TGTGCCAGTAGTATAACAGGGGAAGGGGATCAGCCCCAGCATTTT.

The chain is built from TRBV10-2 and TRBJ1-1; TRBD1 agrees at 7 bases. The CDR3 totals 15 residues. CDR1 and CDR2 from the germline V gene are WSHSY and SAAADI. With 8 bases clipped from V and 1 base from J, the junction kept 10 bases outside the gene matches. The CDR3 spells CASVRTGSRNTEAFF. The CDR3 DNA follows: TGCGCCAGCGTGAGGACAGGATCGAGGAACACTGAAGCTTTCTTT.

The J gene is TRBJ2-1, the V gene TRBV2; 8 bases line up with TRBD1. This CDR3 region has 14 residues. V shed 3 bases, J shed 4 bases, and the junction held 2 bases outside the gene matches. CDR1 is SNHLY and CDR2 is FYNNEI in the germline V gene. The CDR3 nucleotides are TGTGCCAGCAGTGATACAGGGGGGTACAATGAGCAGTTCTTC. Its translation is CASSDTGGYNEQFF.

The chain uses TRBV29-1 and TRBJ1-1; D remains ambiguous. This CDR3 spans 13 amino acids. The germline gives CDR1 SQVTM, CDR2 ANQGSEA. The ends were cut back, 7 bases at V and 4 bases at J, with 16 bases in the middle. Here the CDR3 DNA reads TGCAGCGCATGCCAGAGCGGGGTCACTGAAGCTTTCTTT. Amino acids: CSACQSGVTEAFF.

V usage is TRBV27 and J usage is TRBJ2-7; weak D call: TRBD1 (6 bases). The germline V and J ends were trimmed by 0 bases and 5 bases, with 8 bases remaining between them. Germline V gives CDR1 MNHEY, CDR2 SMNVEV (reference sequence). The CDR3 runs to 13 residues. The CDR3 here is CASSLSNRDEQYF. The CDR3, as DNA: TGTGCCAGCAGTTTATCGAACAGGGACGAGCAGTACTTC.

This sequence joins TRBV19 and TRBJ2-5, with TRBD1 identical over 10 bases. Losses at the gene ends were 5 bases for V and 9 bases for J; bases not matched to a gene: 15. The CDR3 is 16 residues long. Germline lookup yields CDR1 LNHDA and CDR2 SQIVND (reference sequence). CDR3 protein: CASSPGQGTTKGAQYF. The DNA for the CDR3 is TGTGCCAGTAGTCCGGGACAGGGGACAACCAAAGGGGCCCAGTACTTC.

The chain employs TRBV28 and TRBJ2-2; tentative D call: TRBD2 (6 bases). The CDR3 has 15 amino acids. Looked up from germline, CDR1 is MDHEN and CDR2 is SYDVKM. V was shortened by 5 bases and J by 0 bases, with 10 bases between the two germline ends. The CDR3 DNA sequence: TGTGCCAGCAGTCCCGGGACTCCGAACACCGGGGAGCTGTTTTTT. It encodes CASSPGTPNTGELFF.

The V gene is TRBV7-9, the J gene TRBJ1-1; the D is unclear. This CDR3 has 15 residues. Germline CDR1 SEHNR, CDR2 FQNEAQ (reference sequence). V lost 6 bases to trimming and J lost 0 bases, with 14 bases between them. In DNA, the CDR3 is TGTGCCAGCAGTAAATCCAGCGTAATGAACACTGAAGCTTTCTTT. The encoded protein is CASSKSSVMNTEAFF.

V is TRBV6-1 and J is TRBJ2-5; TRBD1 matches at 7 bases. With 4 bases clipped from V and 1 base from J, the junction kept 3 bases outside the gene matches. CDR3 length equals 14 residues. CDR1 MNHNS and CDR2 SASEGT come from the germline V gene. The CDR3 coding sequence is TGTGCCAGCAGTGGGACAGGACGCCAAGAGACCCAGTACTTC. This encodes CASSGTGRQETQYF.

This rearrangement joins TRBV18 to TRBJ2-7; 7 bases are shared with TRBD1. V trimming: 1 base; J trimming: 3 bases; junction bases outside the gene matches: 3. There are 14 residues in the CDR3. The germline V gene has CDR1 KGHSH and CDR2 LQKENI. The CDR3 reads CASSPRDSFYEQYF. CDR3 coding DNA: TGTGCCAGCTCACCACGGGACAGCTTCTACGAGCAGTACTTC.

This chain uses TRBV9 with TRBJ1-2, with D possibly being TRBD1 (5 bases). Deletions cut 0 bases from V and 8 bases from J, with 11 bases between. Germline V gene data show CDR1 as SGDLS and CDR2 as YYNGEE. This CDR3 spans 13 amino acids. DNA of the CDR3: TGTGCCAGCAGCGTAGGGGAGGGGACGGGCTACACCTTC. It yields the protein CASSVGEGTGYTF.

V is TRBV9 and J is TRBJ1-1; D unresolved. The CDR3 consists of 15 residues. From germline, CDR1 is SGDLS and CDR2 YYNGEE. Trimming removed 2 bases at V and 5 bases at J, with 16 bases between. CDR3 DNA sequence: TGTGCCAGCAGCGTTGAGGGCAGAAAGAAGACTGAAGCTTTCTTT. Its translation is CASSVEGRKKTEAFF.

The chain uses TRBV6-9 and TRBJ2-4, with TRBD2 matching over 14 bases. The length of the CDR3 is 18 residues. With V trimmed by 6 bases and J by 2 bases, 9 bases remained unmatched. CDR1 is MNHGY and CDR2 is SVAAGI in the germline V gene. The CDR3 loop is CASSKGLAGGGSKNIQYF. The CDR3 region has the DNA TGTGCCAGCAGCAAAGGACTAGCGGGAGGAGGGTCCAAAAACATTCAGTACTTC.

V gene TRBV5-1 combines with J gene TRBJ1-1, with 9 bases lining up with TRBD1. This CDR3 has 16 amino acids. The germline CDR1 and CDR2 sequences are SGHRS and YFSETQ. The junction had 13 bases not matched to a gene; V was cut back by 0 bases and J by 10 bases. CDR3: CASSLGVGTGKTGAFF. CDR3 DNA: TGCGCCAGCAGCTTGGGAGTAGGGACAGGGAAAACCGGAGCTTTCTTT. Full variable domain (outside the CDR3, taken from reference TRBV5-1 and TRBJ1-1): KAGVTQTPRYLIKTRGQQVTLSCSPISGHRSVSWYQQTPGQGLQFLFEYFSETQRNKGNFPGRFSGRQFSNSRSEMNVSTLELGDSALYLCASSLGVGTGKTGAFFGQGTRLTVV.

The chain couples TRBV5-4 to TRBJ1-2; no firm D call. This CDR3 comprises 16 residues. Germline V lookup: CDR1 SGHNT, CDR2 YYREEE (reference sequence). Deletions cut 4 bases from V and 2 bases from J, with 18 bases between. The CDR3 here is CASSPREGQYNYGYTF. The CDR3 bases are TGTGCCAGCAGCCCGCGGGAGGGTCAGTACAACTATGGCTACACCTTC.

This sequence joins TRBV4-1 and TRBJ2-7, with 9 bases that match TRBD1. The CDR3 is made up of 16 amino acids. From germline, CDR1 is MGHRA and CDR2 YSYEKL. The V segment lost 5 bases and the J segment 3 bases; nucleotides outside the gene matches: 11. Here the CDR3 reads CASSEAETGGYYEQYF. In DNA form, the CDR3 reads TGCGCCAGCAGCGAAGCTGAGACAGGGGGGTACTACGAGCAGTACTTC.